These 25 T cell receptor beta chains were all obtained from the same sample, sequenced in a study of T-cell memory formation after mild COVID-19. TCRdb processed the 5' RACE reads anew with MiXCR; each CDR3 protein has one entry. The profile shows under 650,000 distinct CDR3 sequences, around 17% of them singletons. Sequenced: PBMCs or a T cell subset sorted from them (not recorded which). The receptor source for this set is an adult woman who had mild COVID-19 (a few samples of this study predate the infection). Cell type and time point are not known.

This clonotype was observed a handful of times. The chain employs TRBV3-1 and TRBJ1-1; no clear D gene. V gave up 0 bases and J gave up 6 bases, with 8 bases separating them. This CDR3 has 13 amino acids. The germline V gene has CDR1 LGHDT and CDR2 YNNKEL (reference sequence). CDR3 sequence: CASSQDGSPEAFF. As DNA, the CDR3 is TGTGCCAGCAGCCAAGATGGGTCGCCTGAAGCTTTCTTT.

Here the CDR3 reads CASSAGLSYEQYF. CDR3 coding DNA: TGTGCCAGCAGCGCGGGACTATCCTACGAGCAGTACTTC. V usage is TRBV6-5 and J usage is TRBJ2-7, with 7 bases that match TRBD2. Per germline, CDR1 MNHEY and CDR2 SVGAGI. V was clipped by 6 bases and J by 1 base; unmatched bases: 3. This CDR3 has 13 residues.

This clonotype was counted once. This rearrangement joins TRBV7-2 to TRBJ1-2, with D unclear. Germline V CDR1 and CDR2: SGHTA, FQGNSA. The length of the CDR3 is 14 residues. V lost 2 bases and J 1 base, leaving 8 bases between the germline ends. The CDR3 nucleotides are TGTGCCAGCAGCTTACCGCCTTATAACTATGGCTACACCTTC. It yields the protein CASSLPPYNYGYTF.

The chain is built from TRBV3-1 and TRBJ2-3; the D gene is possibly TRBD2 (6 bases). Germline CDR1 reads LGHDT; CDR2 reads YNNKEL (reference sequence). V was clipped by 3 bases and J by 1 base, with 17 bases between them. The CDR3 is 17 residues long. The chain's CDR3 is CASSHTEGLARTDTQYF. The DNA for the CDR3 is TGTGCCAGCAGCCATACAGAGGGGCTAGCGCGCACAGATACGCAGTATTTT.

The sample holds a few counts of this clonotype. The rearrangement joins TRBV6-5 to TRBJ2-3; 9 bases align to TRBD2. CDR1 is MNHEY and CDR2 is SVGAGI in the germline V gene. J gave up 4 bases and V 2 bases, and 4 bases lay outside the gene matches. This CDR3 has 15 residues. The CDR3 nucleotides are TGTGCCAGCAGTTACGCGGGGGGGCTGGCAGATACGCAGTATTTT. Encoded protein: CASSYAGGLADTQYF.

The gene calls are TRBV5-1 and TRBJ2-1; D tentatively fits TRBD1 or TRBD2 (5 bases each). Trimming pared 0 bases from V and 3 bases from J, leaving 13 bases between. CDR1 is SGHRS and CDR2 is YFSETQ in the germline V gene. The CDR3 spans 16 residues. The CDR3 nucleotides are TGCGCCAGCAGCTTGGCCGGGACCGGGTACTACAATGAGCAGTTCTTC. This sequence encodes CASSLAGTGYYNEQFF.

This clonotype was seen only a few times. This chain uses TRBV10-2 with TRBJ2-2, with D perhaps assigned TRBD1 or TRBD2 (5 bases each). Trimming took 3 bases from V and 6 from J, leaving 8 bases between them. The CDR3 has 13 amino acids. CDR1 and CDR2 from the germline V gene are WSHSY and SAAADI. In DNA, the CDR3 is TGCGCCAGCAGTGACGGGACCCCCGGGGAGCTGTTTTTT. Amino acid sequence: CASSDGTPGELFF.

This clonotype was seen a handful of times. The chain is built from TRBV15 and TRBJ2-5; D not resolved. The CDR3 covers 15 residues. V was shortened by 0 bases and J by 7 bases, with 15 bases between the two germline ends. CDR1 LNHNV and CDR2 YYDKDF come from the germline V gene (reference sequence). The CDR3 nucleotides are TGTGCCACCAGCAGAGAGGAGAATCCCGGCGGGACCCAGTACTTC. Encoded protein: CATSREENPGGTQYF. The complete variable domain, with remaining parts taken from reference TRBV15 and TRBJ2-5, reads DAMVIQNPRYQVTQFGKPVTLSCSQTLNHNVMYWYQQKSSQAPKLLFHYYDKDFNNEADTPDNFQSRRPNTSFCFLDIRSPGLGDTAMYLCATSREENPGGTQYFGPGTRLLVL.

A few counts support this clonotype. This chain links TRBV5-1 with TRBJ2-2; weak D call: TRBD1 (6 bases). Between the trimmed V and J ends, which lost 3 bases and 2 bases, there was a span of 11 bases. Looked up from germline, CDR1 is SGHRS and CDR2 is YFSETQ. The CDR3 runs 15 residues. This CDR3 reads CASSWTAANTGELFF. CDR3 bases: TGCGCCAGCAGCTGGACAGCGGCAAACACCGGGGAGCTGTTTTTT.

The chain is built from TRBV9 and TRBJ2-7; 8 bases match TRBD1. The CDR3 loop spans 16 amino acids. Germline CDR1 SGDLS, CDR2 YYNGEE. V shed 3 bases, J shed 6 bases, and the junction held 14 bases outside the gene matches. The CDR3 protein is CASSASVRTGTREQYF. Here the CDR3 DNA reads TGTGCCAGCAGCGCCAGCGTTAGGACAGGGACGCGCGAGCAGTACTTC.

The chain joins TRBV9 to TRBJ1-1; D perhaps matches TRBD1 (5 bases). Germline CDR1 and CDR2: SGDLS and YYNGEE. CDR3 length: 14 amino acids. Trimming pared 6 bases from V and 4 bases from J, leaving 16 bases between. DNA of the CDR3: TGTGCCAGCAATTTGAATGGGGGGTCCACTGAAGCTTTCTTT. It encodes CASNLNGGSTEAFF.

The table lists this clonotype with a few counts. This chain uses TRBV20-1 with TRBJ1-1, with 9 bases matching TRBD1. V trimming: 0 bases; J trimming: 1 base; junction bases outside the gene matches: 6. This CDR3 is 16 amino acids long. Germline V gene data show CDR1 as DFQATT and CDR2 as SNEGSKA (reference sequence). The CDR3 loop reads CSARDFGTGQNTEAFF. CDR3 sequence (DNA): TGCAGTGCTAGAGATTTCGGGACAGGGCAGAACACTGAAGCTTTCTTT.

A few counts support this clonotype. The rearrangement joins TRBV5-6 to TRBJ1-6; D gene unclear. The CDR3 is 16 amino acids. CDR1 is SGHDT and CDR2 is YYEEEE in the germline V gene. Trimming left V 4 bases short and J 2 bases short, with 13 bases between. CDR3 amino acids: CASSNFGFTYNSPLHF. CDR3 DNA: TGTGCCAGCAGCAACTTCGGATTTACCTATAATTCACCCCTCCACTTT.

The chain combines TRBV11-3 with TRBJ2-7; D is unclear. Trimming pared 3 bases from V and 1 base from J, leaving 10 bases between. CDR1 is SGHNT and CDR2 is YENEEA in the germline V gene. The CDR3 extends over 14 amino acids. CDR3 sequence reads: CASSLQGQSYEQYF. The DNA of the CDR3 is TGTGCCAGCAGCTTGCAAGGGCAATCCTACGAGCAGTACTTC.

This clonotype was recorded a few times. The J gene is TRBJ2-5, the V gene TRBV11-2; 7 bases align to TRBD1. CDR3 length: 15 amino acids. V gave up 2 bases and J gave up 2 bases; unmatched junction bases: 5. The V gene's germline CDR1 is SGHAT and CDR2 FQNNGV. Here the CDR3 reads CASSLPGQPQETQYF. CDR3 DNA sequence: TGTGCCAGCAGCTTACCGGGACAGCCTCAAGAGACCCAGTACTTC.

V and J are TRBV7-2 and TRBJ2-3; 14 bases are a match to TRBD2. The germline V gene encodes CDR1 SGHTA and CDR2 FQGNSA. The trim removed 0 bases at V and 4 bases at J, leaving 3 bases unmatched. CDR3 length equals 17 residues. CDR3 in DNA: TGTGCCAGCAGCTTAGCGCCGGGACTAGCGGGAGCAGATACGCAGTATTTT. It codes for CASSLAPGLAGADTQYF. The full variable domain, rest sourced from reference TRBV7-2 and TRBJ2-3, is GAGVSQSPSNKVTEKGKDVELRCDPISGHTALYWYRQSLGQGLEFLIYFQGNSAPDKSGLPSDRFSAERTGGSVSTLTIQRTQQEDSAVYLCASSLAPGLAGADTQYFGPGTRLTVL.

The genes are TRBV6-5 and TRBJ1-1; D is uncertain. V shed 2 bases and J shed 4 bases, with 8 bases lying between them. This CDR3 contains 13 residues. In germline, CDR1 is MNHEY, CDR2 SVGAGI. The CDR3 sequence: CASSYGFGTEAFF. For the CDR3, the DNA is TGTGCCAGCAGTTACGGGTTTGGCACTGAAGCTTTCTTT.

In its sample, this clonotype was seen many times. The chain employs TRBV9 and TRBJ2-2; no definite D call. V lost 0 bases and J lost 2, with 5 bases in between. Germline CDR1 and CDR2: SGDLS and YYNGEE. The CDR3 is 14 amino acids. The CDR3 spells CASSVGGNTGELFF. The CDR3 region has the DNA TGTGCCAGCAGCGTAGGCGGAAACACCGGGGAGCTGTTTTTT. Filled out from reference TRBV9 and TRBJ2-2, the complete variable domain reads DSGVTQTPKHLITATGQRVTLRCSPRSGDLSVYWYQQSLDQGLQFLIQYYNGEERAKGNILERFSAQQFPDLHSELNLSSLELGDSALYFCASSVGGNTGELFFGEGSRLTVL.

The J gene is TRBJ1-2, the V gene TRBV12-3 or TRBV12-4; 11 bases are a match to TRBD1. Trimming removed 5 bases from V and 8 bases from J; junction bases left unmatched: 10. The CDR3 sequence is 15 residues long. The CDR3 loop reads CASSPDTGTGGGYTF. CDR3 nucleotides: TGTGCCAGCAGTCCTGACACCGGGACAGGGGGAGGCTACACCTTC.

The V gene is TRBV2, the J gene TRBJ1-1, with TRBD1 identical over 8 bases. Germline values: CDR1 SNHLY, CDR2 FYNNEI. The CDR3 length is 13 residues. Germline trimming cut 7 bases from V and 4 bases from J; bases unmatched to any gene: 5. As DNA, the CDR3 is TGTGCCAGCACAGGACAGGGCCTCACTGAAGCTTTCTTT. Protein sequence: CASTGQGLTEAFF.

This chain joins TRBV5-4 and TRBJ1-2, with a weak D call TRBD1 (6 bases). Per the germline V gene, CDR1 is SGHNT and CDR2 is YYREEE (reference sequence). The V gene lost 3 bases and the J gene lost 0 bases, with 21 bases spanning the gap. This CDR3 region has 18 residues. The CDR3, as DNA: TGTGCCAGCAGCTCCGGCATGAGGGGGGGACCTACTAACTATGGCTACACCTTC. Its translation: CASSSGMRGGPTNYGYTF.

This clonotype turned up a few times. V usage is TRBV11-2 and J usage is TRBJ1-1; perhaps TRBD1 as D (5 bases). Trimming shortened V by 5 bases and J by 0 bases, and 13 bases separated the two germline ends. The germline CDR1 and CDR2 sequences are SGHAT and FQNNGV. The length of the CDR3 is 15 residues. The CDR3 loop reads CASSREGHLNTEAFF. CDR3 sequence (DNA): TGTGCCAGCAGCCGCGAAGGACACTTGAACACTGAAGCTTTCTTT.

This clonotype appeared a few times. The chain uses TRBV3-1 and TRBJ1-1; D is ambiguous. Germline V lookup: CDR1 LGHDT, CDR2 YNNKEL (reference sequence). V was cut by 6 bases and J by 1 base, with 15 bases left in between. This CDR3 is 15 amino acids long. CDR3 in DNA: TGTGCCAGCAGTCTAGCGGGAGTAAAGAACACTGAAGCTTTCTTT. As protein: CASSLAGVKNTEAFF.

The gene calls are TRBV7-2 and TRBJ2-7; D not resolved. This CDR3 contains 13 residues. V was trimmed by 1 base and J by 1 base, leaving 5 bases between them. Germline V gene lookup returns CDR1 SGHTA and CDR2 FQGNSA. DNA of the CDR3: TGTGCCAGCAGCTTAGAATTGTCCTACGAGCAGTACTTC. As protein: CASSLELSYEQYF.

This rearrangement joins TRBV3-1 to TRBJ2-7; D call uncertain. The CDR3 extends over 15 amino acids. The ends were cut back, 1 base at V and 2 bases at J, with 12 bases in the middle. Germline assignment: CDR1 LGHDT and CDR2 YNNKEL (reference sequence). CDR3 region: CASSQGPAATYEQYF. The CDR3 DNA reads TGTGCCAGCAGCCAAGGACCGGCGGCCACCTACGAGCAGTACTTC.